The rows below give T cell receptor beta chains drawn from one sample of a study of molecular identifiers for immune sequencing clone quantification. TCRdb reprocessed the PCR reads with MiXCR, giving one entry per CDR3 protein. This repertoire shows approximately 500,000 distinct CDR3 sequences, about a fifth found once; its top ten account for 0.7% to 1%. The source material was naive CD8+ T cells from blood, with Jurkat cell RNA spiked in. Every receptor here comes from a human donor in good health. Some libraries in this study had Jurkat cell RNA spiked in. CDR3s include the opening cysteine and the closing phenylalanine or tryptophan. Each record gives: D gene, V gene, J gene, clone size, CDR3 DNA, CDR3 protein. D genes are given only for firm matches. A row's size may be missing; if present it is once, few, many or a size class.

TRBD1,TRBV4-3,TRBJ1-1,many,TGCGCCAGCAGCCTAGGGACAGGCGTATCTGAAGCTTTCTTT,CASSLGTGVSEAFF
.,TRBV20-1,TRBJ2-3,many,TGCAGAGCCTCCAGACTAGGCACAGATACGCAGTATTTT,CRASRLGTDTQYF
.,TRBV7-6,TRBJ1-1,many,TGTGCCAGCAGCTACGCGGGGGGTTGGAGCACTGAAGCTTTCTTT,CASSYAGGWSTEAFF
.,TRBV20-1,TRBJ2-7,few,TGCAGTGCTAGAGATTTGGGGGACGAGCAGTACTTC,CSARDLGDEQYF
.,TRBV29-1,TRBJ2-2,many,TGCAGCGGGAAGGCAGAGCGGTACACCGGGGAGCTGTTTTTT,CSGKAERYTGELFF
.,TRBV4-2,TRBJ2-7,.,TGTGCCAGCAGCCAAGATTATACCGGGACCTCCTACGAGCAGTACTTC,CASSQDYTGTSYEQYF
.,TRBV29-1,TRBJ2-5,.,TGCAGCGCTGAAGATCTGGGGACCCAGTACTTC,CSAEDLGTQYF
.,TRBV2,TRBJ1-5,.,TGTGCCAGCAGTGCAGGGGATGGTTCGCCCCAGCATTTT,CASSAGDGSPQHF
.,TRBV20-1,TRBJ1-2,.,TGCAGTGCTTGGGACACCAACTATGGCTACACCTTC,CSAWDTNYGYTF
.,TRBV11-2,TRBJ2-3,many,TGTGCCAGCAGCTTCACCCCCGGGCCCCAAGGCGGAGATACGCAGTATTTT,CASSFTPGPQGGDTQYF
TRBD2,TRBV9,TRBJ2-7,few,TGTGCCAGCAGCGGCAGCGGGGGGGATGTCGAGCAGTACTTC,CASSGSGGDVEQYF
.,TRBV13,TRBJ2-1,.,TGTGCCAGCAGCTTAGGCGGGAGCCCCGATGAGCAGTTCTTC,CASSLGGSPDEQFF
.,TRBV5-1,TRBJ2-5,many,TGCGCCAGTAGAGCGACAGAGCAAGAGACCCAGTACTTC,CASRATEQETQYF
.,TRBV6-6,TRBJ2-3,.,TGTGTCAGCAGCTTAGAGATAAAACCTAGCACAGATACGCAGTATTTT,CVSSLEIKPSTDTQYF
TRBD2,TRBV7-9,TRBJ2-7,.,TGTGCCAGCACCCCGGGGGGGGGATACGAGCAGTACTTC,CASTPGGGYEQYF
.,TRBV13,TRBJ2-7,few,TGTGCCAGCAGCTTGCCGGGAGCGGCATCCCACGAGCAGTACTTC,CASSLPGAASHEQYF
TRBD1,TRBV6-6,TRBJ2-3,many,TGTGCCAGCCTCTCACCGGGACAGGGGCTGGATACGCAGTATTTT,CASLSPGQGLDTQYF
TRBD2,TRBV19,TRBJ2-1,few,TGTGCCAGTACCCCGGGAGGTTACAATGAGCAGTTCTTC,CASTPGGYNEQFF
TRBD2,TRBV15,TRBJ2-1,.,TGTGCCACCAGCATCGGACTAGCGGCCGCTTCCTACAATGAGCAGTTCTTC,CATSIGLAAASYNEQFF
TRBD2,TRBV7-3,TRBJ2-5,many,TGTGCCAGCAGCCACACTAGCGGGAGGGCCCCAGAGACCCAGTACTTC,CASSHTSGRAPETQYF
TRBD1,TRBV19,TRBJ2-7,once,TGTGCCAGTAGTGTCACTCGGGACAGCCTCTACGAGCAGCACTTC,CASSVTRDSLYEQHF
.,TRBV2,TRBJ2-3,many,TGTGCCAGCAGTGACGGGGCGGTCAGCACAGATACGCAGTATTTT,CASSDGAVSTDTQYF
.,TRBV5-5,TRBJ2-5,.,TGTGCCAGCAGCAATGGGGGGATCTGGGCAGGCTATGAGACCCAGTACTTC,CASSNGGIWAGYETQYF
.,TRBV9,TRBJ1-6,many,TGTGCCAGCAGTCCGGGACTAGGGTCACCCCTCCACTTT,CASSPGLGSPLHF
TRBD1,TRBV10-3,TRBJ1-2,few,TGTGCCATCAGTGAGGGACAGGGGGCCTTCAATGGCTACACCTTC,CAISEGQGAFNGYTF
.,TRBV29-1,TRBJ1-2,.,TGCAGCGTTCACAGAGAATCTTACTATGGCTACACCTTC,CSVHRESYYGYTF
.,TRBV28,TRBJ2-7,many,TGTGCCAGCAGTTCTCTGGTGGGCGAGCAGTACTTC,CASSSLVGEQYF
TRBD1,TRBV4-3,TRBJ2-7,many,TGCGCCAGCAGCCATCTCCATACCGGGACAGGGGAATGGGAGCAGTACTTC,CASSHLHTGTGEWEQYF
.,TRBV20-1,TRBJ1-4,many,TGCTCCGCCAGACCCAGGGGCGTAGGCGAAAAACTGTTTTTT,CSARPRGVGEKLFF
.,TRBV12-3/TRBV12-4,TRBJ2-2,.,TGTGCCAGCAGTTTCCGCCGGGGGCAAGTCAGGGCCGGGGAGCTGTTTTTT,CASSFRRGQVRAGELFF
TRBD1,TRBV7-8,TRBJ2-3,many,TGTGCCAGCAGCCCGGGACAGATTAGCACAGATACGCAGTATTTT,CASSPGQISTDTQYF
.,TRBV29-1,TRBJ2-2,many,TGCAGCGCCGGGGCGGGGCCTACCGGGGAGCTGTTTTTT,CSAGAGPTGELFF
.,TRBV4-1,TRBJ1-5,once,TGCGCCAGCAGCCCCACAGGGTTTGCAAAAAGCAATCAGCCCCAGCATTTT,CASSPTGFAKSNQPQHF
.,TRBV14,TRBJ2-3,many,TGTGCCAGCAGCGCAGTTTTCACAGATACGCAGTATTTT,CASSAVFTDTQYF
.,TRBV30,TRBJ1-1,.,TGTGCCTGGAGTGTCATTGGCACTGAAGCTTTCTTT,CAWSVIGTEAFF
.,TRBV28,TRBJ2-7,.,TGTGCCAGCGGTTTTGAGAGGGGCATGGAGTCCTACGAGCAGTACTTC,CASGFERGMESYEQYF
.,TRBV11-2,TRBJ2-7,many,TGTGCCAGCAGCCAAGGGCACTGGAGCTCCTACGAGCAGTACTTC,CASSQGHWSSYEQYF
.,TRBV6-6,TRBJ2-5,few,TGTGCCAGCAGTTACGGCTCGGAGACCCAGTACTTC,CASSYGSETQYF
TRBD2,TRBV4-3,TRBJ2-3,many,TGCGCCAGCAGCCAAGATACTAGCGGGGGGTCAGATACGCAGTATTTT,CASSQDTSGGSDTQYF
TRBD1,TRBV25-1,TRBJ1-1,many,TGTGCCAGCAGCTTGGGGACAGTCACCGAAGCTTTCTTT,CASSLGTVTEAFF
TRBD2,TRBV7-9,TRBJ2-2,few,TGTGCCAGCAGCACTTGGACTAGCGGGATAGTCGGGGAGCTGTTTTTT,CASSTWTSGIVGELFF
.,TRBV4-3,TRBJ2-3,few,TGCGCCAGCAGCCAAGATCTTCTCCGGGGTGGCCCGGGAGATACGCAGTATTTT,CASSQDLLRGGPGDTQYF
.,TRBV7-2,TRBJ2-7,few,TGTGCCAGCAGCTTATTTGGGGAAGCCCCCACCTACGAGCAGTACTTC,CASSLFGEAPTYEQYF
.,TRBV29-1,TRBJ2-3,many,TGCAGCGAAGCAGGGACTAGCACAGATACGCAGTATTTT,CSEAGTSTDTQYF
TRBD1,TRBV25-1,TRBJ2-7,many,TGTGCCAGCGCGACAGGGTGGCGCGAGCAGTACTTC,CASATGWREQYF
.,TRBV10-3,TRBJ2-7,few,TGTGCCATCAGCGAGACCTACGAGCAGTACTTC,CAISETYEQYF
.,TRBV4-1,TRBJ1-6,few,TGCGCCAGCAGCCAAGATAGGAGGGCGAGCTCCTATAATTCACCCCTCCACTTT,CASSQDRRASSYNSPLHF
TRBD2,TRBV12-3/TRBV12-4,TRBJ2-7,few,TGTGCCGGCATGACTAGCCCAGTCGACGAGCAGTACTTC,CAGMTSPVDEQYF